This TCR beta chain was observed in a study of cytomegalovirus exposure and HLA in healthy donors. Study-wide results and caveats: Most TCR sequences were rare, but some public TCRs occurred in many donors. Among TCR beta chains, those listed as cytomegalovirus-associated numbered roughly 150. Relative to equally common others, HLA-associated TCR beta chains showed greater clonal expansion in a later analysis.

The CDR3 totals 17 residues, both ends included. The germline CDR1 and CDR2 sequences are MGHRA and YSYEKL. Primers: 60 Vbeta forward and 13 Jbeta reverse. The repertoire was sequenced with immunoSEQ multiplex PCR; TCRdb's copy has only in-frame clones and lacks some. This table holds approximately 120,000 clones, around 77% found once. Regarding this clone: Antigen unknown. The DNA is omitted, as the CDR3 cannot be located on it reliably, and the CDR3 follows TCRdb's listing.

This chain connects TRBV4-1 to TRBJ2-2; the table's D call of TRBD2 was not tested on the DNA. The TCR comes from a woman in her forties in good health and CMV-seropositive. The sequencing sample was made of PBMCs. CDR3 in amino acids: CASSQESSGRRAGELFF.